This TCR beta chain was identified during a study of blood T cell repertoires in COVID-19. Clones were sequenced by immunoSEQ multiplex PCR, and TCRdb holds only the in-frame ones, with some missing. The table shows some 28,000 clones, with 84% occurring only once. Input material: peripheral blood. The sequence came from a man between 65 and 85 years old with active COVID-19.

Written as DNA, the CDR3 is TGTGCCAGCAGCCACGTCGGGGGACGGAAGCAAGAGACCCAGTACTTC. Residues: CASSHVGGRKQETQYF. The gene calls are TRBV7-9 and TRBJ2-5; D possibly corresponds to TRBD2 (6 bases). In germline, CDR1 is SEHNR, CDR2 FQNEAQ (reference sequence). Trimming removed 5 bases from V and 2 bases from J, with 18 bases in between. This CDR3 spans 16 amino acids.